The rows below give T cell receptor beta chains drawn from one sample of a study of T cells after yellow fever vaccination. A single record per CDR3 protein comes from TCRdb applying MiXCR to the 5' RACE reads. The data contain hundreds of thousands of distinct CDR3 sequences, roughly 4% of them singletons. The input for sequencing was PBMCs, taken on the day of the yellow fever booster vaccination. Receptor source: a man between 18 and 35 years old who received the YFV17D yellow fever vaccine. Both conserved end residues are trimmed from each CDR3. Size is omitted from some rows. Given values are once, few, many or a class for expanded clones.

V	J	size	CDR3
TRBV9	TRBJ2-7	many	ASSVGRTGVGEQY
TRBV6-5	TRBJ2-2	-	ASSKSGVGRLTGELF
TRBV20-1	TRBJ1-6	-	SARRLNGGNSPLH
TRBV5-5	TRBJ1-1	many	ASSAYDQGRNEAF
TRBV18	TRBJ1-6	few	ASSPGMRVASPLH
TRBV5-1	TRBJ2-5	many	ASSLVISVGETQY
TRBV5-1	TRBJ1-1	many	ASSLLRGLKTEAF
TRBV9	TRBJ1-2	many	ASSATGEVGYT
TRBV12-3/TRBV12-4	TRBJ1-5	-	ASSFSTGTGNQPQH
TRBV7-2	TRBJ1-1	-	ASSLAGQGTEAF
TRBV5-1	TRBJ2-2	few	ASSLVPRTPGATGELF
TRBV5-4	TRBJ1-1	many	ASSPGGWGEAF
TRBV28	TRBJ2-7	many	ASSPHRDRDPEQY
TRBV4-2	TRBJ1-1	many	ASSGESEAF
TRBV28	TRBJ2-5	many	ASSGGRGWQETQY
TRBV7-2	TRBJ1-3	many	ASSLEPSGNTIY
TRBV12-3/TRBV12-4	TRBJ1-6	-	ASSLQGFYNSPLH
TRBV4-1	TRBJ1-5	few	ASSQPWGQRNQPQH
TRBV7-2	TRBJ2-4	-	ASSFYGGRNLVQY
TRBV5-4	TRBJ2-2	few	ASGTGGPGELF
TRBV7-9	TRBJ2-1	many	ASSPIGGANEQF
TRBV12-3/TRBV12-4	TRBJ2-5	-	ASSFGGLAETQY
TRBV12-3/TRBV12-4	TRBJ2-7	once	ASSLGQAHEQY
TRBV18	TRBJ2-5	many	ASLTGAQETQY
TRBV20-1	TRBJ2-5	few	SAKSASGELLGTQY
TRBV5-1	TRBJ2-3	many	ASSSAAVGRPDTQY
TRBV2	TRBJ1-6	-	ASSEQPSSYNSPLH
TRBV18	TRBJ1-2	many	ASSPREVFNYGYT
TRBV6-4	TRBJ2-6	many	ASSESSRSGANVLT
TRBV15	TRBJ2-2	many	ATSRAFGEVGELF
TRBV12-3/TRBV12-4	TRBJ2-7	-	ASSFRGGQDEQY
TRBV7-2	TRBJ2-6	many	ASSLYSSGANVLT
TRBV28	TRBJ1-2	few	ASSLREYGYT
TRBV20-1	TRBJ2-5	many	SARDGDYQETQY
TRBV4-3	-	-	ASSQTRAGDTQY
TRBV7-6	TRBJ2-2	many	ASSLVRANIGELF
TRBV7-2	TRBJ2-3	many	ASSLGSQFDTQY